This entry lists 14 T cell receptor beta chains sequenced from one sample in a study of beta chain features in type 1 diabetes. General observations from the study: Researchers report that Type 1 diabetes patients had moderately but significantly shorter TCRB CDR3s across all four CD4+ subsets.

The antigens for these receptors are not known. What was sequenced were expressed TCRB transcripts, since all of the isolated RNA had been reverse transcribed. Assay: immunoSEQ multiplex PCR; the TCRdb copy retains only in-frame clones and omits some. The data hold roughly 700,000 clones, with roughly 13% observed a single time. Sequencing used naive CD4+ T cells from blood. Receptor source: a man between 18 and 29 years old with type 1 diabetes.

CDR3 sequence reads: CASRSGGAGNTGELFF. The CDR3 DNA reads TGTGCCAGCAGAAGCGGGGGCGCAGGGAACACCGGGGAGCTGTTTTTT. J is TRBJ2-2 and V is TRBV5-4, with 8 bases that match TRBD2. CDR1 and CDR2 from the germline V gene are SGHNT and YYREEE (reference sequence). CDR3 size: 16 residues. V dropped 5 bases and J dropped 1; count of bases not matched to a gene: 7.

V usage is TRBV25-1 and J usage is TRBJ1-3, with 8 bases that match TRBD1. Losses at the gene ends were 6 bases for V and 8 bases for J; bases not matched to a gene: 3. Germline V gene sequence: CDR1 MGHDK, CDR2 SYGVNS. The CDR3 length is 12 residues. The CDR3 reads CASRYRGDTIYF. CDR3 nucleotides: TGTGCCAGCAGGTACAGGGGGGACACCATATATTTT. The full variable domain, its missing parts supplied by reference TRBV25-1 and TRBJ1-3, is EADIYQTPRYLVIGTGKKITLECSQTMGHDKMYWYQQDPGMELHLIHYSYGVNSTEKGDLSSESTVSRIRTEHFPLTLESARPSHTSQYLCASRYRGDTIYFGEGSWLTVV.

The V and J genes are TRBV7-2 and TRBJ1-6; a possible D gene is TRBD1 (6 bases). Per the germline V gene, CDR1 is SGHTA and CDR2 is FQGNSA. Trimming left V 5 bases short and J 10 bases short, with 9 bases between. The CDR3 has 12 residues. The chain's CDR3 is CASSHRVSPLHF. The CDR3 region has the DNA TGTGCCAGCAGCCACAGGGTCTCACCCCTCCACTTT.

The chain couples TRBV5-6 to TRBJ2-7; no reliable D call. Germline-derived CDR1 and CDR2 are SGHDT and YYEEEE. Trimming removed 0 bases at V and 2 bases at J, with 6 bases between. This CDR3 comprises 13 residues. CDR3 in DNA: TGTGCCAGCAGCTTGGAGTCCCCCTACGAGCAGTACTTC. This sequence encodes CASSLESPYEQYF.

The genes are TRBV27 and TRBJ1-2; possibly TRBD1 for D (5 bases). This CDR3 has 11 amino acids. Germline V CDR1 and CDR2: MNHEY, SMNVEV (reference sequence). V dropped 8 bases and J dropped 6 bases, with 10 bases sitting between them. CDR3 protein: CASGRGDGYTF. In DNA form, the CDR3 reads TGTGCCAGCGGACGGGGGGATGGCTACACCTTC.

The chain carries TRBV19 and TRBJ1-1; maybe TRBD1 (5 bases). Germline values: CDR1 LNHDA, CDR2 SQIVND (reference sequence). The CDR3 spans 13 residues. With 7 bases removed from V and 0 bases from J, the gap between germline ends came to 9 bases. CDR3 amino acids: CASTQGLNTEAFF. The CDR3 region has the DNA TGTGCCAGTACCCAGGGCCTGAACACTGAAGCTTTCTTT.

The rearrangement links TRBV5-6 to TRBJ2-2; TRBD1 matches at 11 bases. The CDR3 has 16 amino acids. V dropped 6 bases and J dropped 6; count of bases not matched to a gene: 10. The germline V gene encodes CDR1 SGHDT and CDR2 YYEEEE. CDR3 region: CASKGQGVSSPGELFF. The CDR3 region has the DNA TGTGCCAGCAAGGGACAGGGGGTTTCGAGTCCCGGGGAGCTGTTTTTT.

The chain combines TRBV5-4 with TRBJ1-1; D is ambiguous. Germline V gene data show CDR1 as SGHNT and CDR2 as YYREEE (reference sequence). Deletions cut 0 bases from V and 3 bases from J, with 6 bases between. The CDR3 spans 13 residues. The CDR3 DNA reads TGTGCCAGCAGCTTGGAGGAGTACACTGAAGCTTTCTTT. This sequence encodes CASSLEEYTEAFF.

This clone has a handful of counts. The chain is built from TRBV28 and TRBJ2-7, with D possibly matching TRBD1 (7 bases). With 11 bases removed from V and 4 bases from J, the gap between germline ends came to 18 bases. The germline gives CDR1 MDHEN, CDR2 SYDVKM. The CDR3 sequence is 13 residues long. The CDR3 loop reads CASRLAGGYEQYF. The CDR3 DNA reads TGTGCCTCCCGTCTTGCAGGGGGGTACGAGCAGTACTTC.

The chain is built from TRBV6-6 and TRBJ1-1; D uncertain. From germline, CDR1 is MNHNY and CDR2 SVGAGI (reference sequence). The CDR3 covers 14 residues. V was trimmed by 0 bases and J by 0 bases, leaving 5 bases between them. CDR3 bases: TGTGCCAGCAGTTACTCAGGGTTGAACACTGAAGCTTTCTTT. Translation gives CASSYSGLNTEAFF.

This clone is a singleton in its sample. The DNA for the CDR3 is TGTGCCAGCAGCACCAGCACCTCCCCTCTGAACACCATATATTTT. It codes for CASSTSTSPLNTIYF. The chain joins TRBV9 to TRBJ1-3; no definite D call. Trimming pared 4 bases from V and 7 bases from J, leaving 18 bases between. The CDR3 extends over 15 amino acids. The germline CDR1 and CDR2 sequences are SGDLS and YYNGEE.

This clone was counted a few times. The CDR3 nucleotides are TGTGCCAGCAGTTTTATAACGGCGGCGAGGGTCGAGCAGTACTTC. It encodes CASSFITAARVEQYF. This sequence joins TRBV27 and TRBJ2-7, with a possible D match to TRBD2 (5 bases). With 3 bases removed from V and 6 bases from J, the gap between germline ends came to 18 bases. The CDR3 has 15 residues. The germline V gene encodes CDR1 MNHEY and CDR2 SMNVEV (reference sequence).

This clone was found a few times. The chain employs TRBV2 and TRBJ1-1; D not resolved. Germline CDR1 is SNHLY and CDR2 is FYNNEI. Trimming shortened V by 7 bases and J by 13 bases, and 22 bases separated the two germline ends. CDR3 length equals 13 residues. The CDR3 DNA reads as TGTGCCAGCACCCGATTCGATGGCCGAGAGGATTTCTTT. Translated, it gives CASTRFDGREDFF.

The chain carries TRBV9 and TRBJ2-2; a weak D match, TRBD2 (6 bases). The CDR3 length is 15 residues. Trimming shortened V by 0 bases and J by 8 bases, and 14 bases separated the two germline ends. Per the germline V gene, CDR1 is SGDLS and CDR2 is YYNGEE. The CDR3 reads CASSVAAGRGGELFF. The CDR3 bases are TGTGCCAGCAGCGTAGCAGCGGGCCGGGGAGGGGAGCTGTTTTTT. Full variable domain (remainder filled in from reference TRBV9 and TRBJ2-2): DSGVTQTPKHLITATGQRVTLRCSPRSGDLSVYWYQQSLDQGLQFLIQYYNGEERAKGNILERFSAQQFPDLHSELNLSSLELGDSALYFCASSVAAGRGGELFFGEGSRLTVL.